These 23 T cell receptor beta chains were sequenced from one sample in a study of patients and donors after allogeneic stem cell transplantation. TCRdb called the RT-PCR reads again in MiXCR, with one record for every CDR3 protein. The top ten clones hold 5% to 7.5% of a sample with about a million distinct CDR3 sequences, approximately 18% of them seen once. Input material: blood, either unsorted or a sorted T cell fraction (not recorded which). The receptor set was obtained from a human donor who was either an allogeneic HSCT recipient or a stem cell or donor lymphocyte infusion donor (not recorded which). It is not recorded whose cells these are; they may come from a transplant donor.

This clonotype was detected only a few times. This sequence joins TRBV4-3 and TRBJ2-7, with D unclear. Germline V gene data show CDR1 as LGHNA and CDR2 as YSLEER. V was pared by 0 bases and J by 2 bases, with 11 bases between. This CDR3 has 15 amino acids. CDR3: CASSQEGIDAYEQYF. The CDR3, as DNA: TGCGCCAGCAGCCAAGAGGGGATAGATGCCTACGAGCAGTACTTC.

This rearrangement joins TRBV12-3 or TRBV12-4 to TRBJ2-7; D is undetermined. The CDR3 sequence is 15 residues long. The germline V and J ends were trimmed by 6 bases and 3 bases, with 18 bases remaining between them. This CDR3 is CASSLMGFPHYEQYF. In nucleotides, the CDR3 is TGTGCCAGCAGCCTCATGGGGTTCCCCCACTACGAGCAGTACTTC.

This clonotype has only a few counts. This rearrangement joins TRBV5-8 to TRBJ1-5; 7 positions agree with TRBD1. The junction had 3 bases not matched to a gene; V was cut back by 1 base and J by 2 bases. Germline V gene sequence: CDR1 SGHTS, CDR2 YDEGEE. The length of the CDR3 is 15 residues. CDR3 amino acids: CASSLQGEGNQPQHF. The CDR3 DNA reads as TGTGCCAGCAGCTTGCAGGGGGAGGGCAATCAGCCCCAGCATTTT.

This clonotype occurred a few times. The chain couples TRBV20-1 to TRBJ1-1; tentative D call: TRBD1 (5 bases). Per the germline V gene, CDR1 is DFQATT and CDR2 is SNEGSKA (reference sequence). V was pared by 4 bases and J by 4 bases, with 13 bases between. This CDR3 has 13 residues. The CDR3 here is CSATRDGLTEAFF. The CDR3 nucleotides are TGCAGTGCTACCCGGGACGGCCTCACTGAAGCTTTCTTT.

The rearrangement joins TRBV6-5 to TRBJ1-1; tentatively, D is TRBD1 (6 bases). The CDR3 sequence is 16 residues long. The ends were cut back, 0 bases at V and 1 base at J, with 12 bases in the middle. Germline CDR1 and CDR2: MNHEY and SVGAGI. The CDR3 DNA is TGTGCCAGCAGTTACTCGATGACAGGCTGGAACACTGAAGCTTTCTTT. This sequence encodes CASSYSMTGWNTEAFF.

This clonotype was observed a few times. The chain has TRBV20-1 and TRBJ2-4; TRBD1 matches 7 bases. The CDR3 runs 15 residues. The V gene's germline CDR1 is DFQATT and CDR2 SNEGSKA (reference sequence). Losses at the gene ends were 3 bases for V and 0 bases for J; bases not matched to a gene: 5. Here the CDR3 reads CSARKDRLAKNIQYF. Here the CDR3 DNA reads TGCAGTGCTAGGAAGGACAGGCTAGCCAAAAACATTCAGTACTTC.

This clonotype was picked up a small number of times. The chain has TRBV18 and TRBJ1-6; D uncertain. CDR3 length: 15 amino acids. Germline lookup yields CDR1 KGHSH and CDR2 LQKENI. Trimming cost V 5 bases and J 6 bases, with 14 bases left between them. CDR3 sequence (DNA): TGTGCCAGCTCAACCCGGGAGCTACCTAATTCACCCCTCCACTTT. As protein: CASSTRELPNSPLHF.

This clonotype was recorded a few times. This sequence joins TRBV5-6 and TRBJ2-5; D call uncertain. The germline CDR1 and CDR2 sequences are SGHDT and YYEEEE. The CDR3 length is 14 residues. The V end was cut by 1 base, the J end by 2 bases, with 9 bases between. The CDR3 region has the DNA TGTGCCAGCAGCTTGTGGGCACAGCAAGAGACCCAGTACTTC. Residues: CASSLWAQQETQYF.

This clonotype was seen a handful of times. The chain uses TRBV6-5 and TRBJ2-7; perhaps TRBD2 as D (6 bases). Trimming pared 8 bases from V and 6 bases from J, leaving 14 bases between. CDR3 length: 12 amino acids. CDR1 MNHEY and CDR2 SVGAGI come from the germline V gene. The CDR3 region is CASHRTTFEQYF. The CDR3 DNA sequence: TGTGCCAGCCACAGGACTACATTCGAGCAGTACTTC.

The chain combines TRBV18 with TRBJ2-4; perhaps TRBD1 as D (6 bases). The CDR3 runs to 15 residues. The germline V and J ends were trimmed by 3 bases and 5 bases, with 14 bases remaining between them. Germline loops: CDR1 KGHSH, CDR2 LQKENI. The CDR3 DNA reads as TGTGCCAGCTCACCGATGAACGGACAGCAAAACATTCAGTACTTC. This codes for CASSPMNGQQNIQYF.

This clonotype has a count of ten or more. CDR3 bases: TGTGCCAGCAGTTTAGCGGCAGGGTATGGCTACACCTTC. It yields the protein CASSLAAGYGYTF. The V call is TRBV12-3 or TRBV12-4, the J call TRBJ1-2, with a possible D match to TRBD1 (5 bases). V shed 0 bases and J shed 5 bases, with 7 bases lying between them. The CDR3 has 13 amino acids.

This clonotype showed up just a few times. V is TRBV20-1 and J is TRBJ2-7; D not certain. Trimming pared 0 bases from V and 3 bases from J, leaving 15 bases between. The CDR3 has 15 residues. The V gene's germline CDR1 is DFQATT and CDR2 SNEGSKA (reference sequence). Here the CDR3 reads CSARDGDRPDYEQYF. As DNA, the CDR3 is TGCAGTGCTAGAGATGGAGACCGACCAGACTACGAGCAGTACTTC.

The gene calls are TRBV13 and TRBJ2-3, with 7 bases that match TRBD2. Germline V CDR1 and CDR2: PRHDT, FYEKMQ (reference sequence). V shed 5 bases and J 4 bases; nucleotides not matched to a gene: 12. This CDR3 is built from 16 residues. This CDR3 is CASSPPAGENADTQYF. The CDR3 nucleotides are TGTGCCAGCAGCCCCCCCGCGGGAGAAAACGCAGATACGCAGTATTTT.

The chain is built from TRBV27 and TRBJ2-7, with 10 bases matching TRBD1. The germline CDR1 and CDR2 sequences are MNHEY and SMNVEV (reference sequence). CDR3 length equals 13 residues. V gave up 6 bases and J gave up 6 bases; unmatched junction bases: 5. CDR3 loop: CASRGTGDLEQYF. The DNA of the CDR3 is TGTGCCAGCAGAGGGACAGGGGACCTCGAGCAGTACTTC.

The gene calls are TRBV5-1 and TRBJ2-7; 8 nucleotides line up with TRBD1. There are 16 residues in the CDR3. V shed 4 bases and J 3 bases; nucleotides not matched to a gene: 12. The germline CDR1 and CDR2 sequences are SGHRS and YFSETQ. The DNA of the CDR3 is TGCGCCAGCAGCCCCTATGGACAGGGTGGAGTCTACGAGCAGTACTTC. Translated: CASSPYGQGGVYEQYF.

The chain uses TRBV25-1 and TRBJ2-1, with 8 bases lining up with TRBD1. CDR1 and CDR2 (germline): MGHDK, SYGVNS. The V and J ends lost 6 bases and 9 bases, in that order; junction bases with no gene match: 13. The CDR3 contains 15 residues. CDR3 coding DNA: TGTGCCAGCAGCCGAAATGGACAGGGTTTACGTGAGCAGTTCTTC. Encoded protein: CASSRNGQGLREQFF.

The chain links TRBV4-1 to TRBJ1-3, with D unresolved. Trimming stripped 1 base from V and 0 bases from J, with 10 bases between. Germline V gene lookup returns CDR1 MGHRA and CDR2 YSYEKL. This CDR3 has 16 residues. The CDR3 sequence: CASSQGLRSSGNTIYF. The CDR3 DNA reads TGCGCCAGCAGCCAAGGTTTACGCAGCTCTGGAAACACCATATATTTT.

The V call is TRBV12-3 or TRBV12-4, the J call TRBJ2-5; TRBD2 matches 9 bases. The CDR3 covers 16 residues. V lost 2 bases, J lost 1 base, and 5 bases stayed unmatched. DNA of the CDR3: TGTGCCAGCAGTTTAAAGGGACTAGCAGTCCAAGAGACCCAGTACTTC. Its protein product is CASSLKGLAVQETQYF.

The rearrangement links TRBV25-1 to TRBJ1-5; maybe TRBD1 (5 bases). Between the trimmed V and J ends, which lost 4 bases and 7 bases, there was a span of 23 bases. The CDR3 contains 17 residues. Germline CDR1 MGHDK, CDR2 SYGVNS. The CDR3 DNA is TGTGCCAGCAGTGTCCGATACCCTCCCTCGGGGGACCAGCCCCAGCATTTT. It encodes CASSVRYPPSGDQPQHF.

This clonotype was seen only a few times. This chain uses TRBV20-1 with TRBJ2-3; TRBD2 matches 14 bases. Trimming at V came to 6 bases and at J to 5 bases, leaving 10 bases not matched to a gene. Germline CDR1 reads DFQATT; CDR2 reads SNEGSKA (reference sequence). This CDR3 comprises 16 residues. This chain's CDR3 is CSATTSGRASGDTQYF. The CDR3 DNA sequence: TGCAGTGCCACGACTAGCGGGAGGGCCTCGGGAGATACGCAGTATTTT.

The chain is built from TRBV7-3 and TRBJ2-3; D uncertain. The CDR3 is made up of 17 amino acids. The V end was cut by 1 base, the J end by 5 bases, with 19 bases between. Germline V lookup: CDR1 SGHTA, CDR2 FQGTGA. For the CDR3, the DNA is TGTGCCAGCAGCTTAATTGCAGTCCCCCTCAAATTAGATACGCAGTATTTT. Translated: CASSLIAVPLKLDTQYF.

In its sample, this clonotype was seen a few times. V and J are TRBV12-3 or TRBV12-4 and TRBJ1-1; no reliable D call. Trimming took off 2 bases at V and 0 bases at J, with 10 bases between the two ends. The CDR3 is 15 amino acids. CDR3 sequence (DNA): TGTGCCAGCAGTTTACGGGCAGTGATGAACACTGAAGCTTTCTTT. It yields the protein CASSLRAVMNTEAFF.

The chain is built from TRBV6-1 and TRBJ2-7; no reliable D call. Germline CDR1 MNHNS, CDR2 SASEGT. This CDR3 is 15 amino acids long. V gave up 8 bases and J gave up 0 bases, with 17 bases separating them. The CDR3 bases are TGTGCCAGCGCCCTAAGGGTGCTAGGCTCCTACGAGCAGTACTTC. This translates into CASALRVLGSYEQYF.